This entry lists 29 T cell receptor beta chains sequenced from one sample in a study of post-analysis software for immune sequencing data (dated by TCRdb to between 2014 and 2017). The paper's findings and limits, for the study overall: A handful of TRBV segments, including TRBV5-6, TRBV5-1 and TRBV20-1, were significantly more frequent in patients than controls.

Their specific antigens are unknown. Library generation was performed with PCR. The run used an Illumina HiSeq 2500. To reduce PCR and sequencing biases, unique molecular identifiers were built into the TCR beta cDNA libraries. The public reads were reprocessed in TCRdb via fastp at Q25 and MiXCR, keeping in-frame beta chains. CDR3 protein duplicates are merged, each entry listing the most common genes and DNA. The sample profile shows hundreds of thousands of distinct CDR3 sequences; roughly 58% of them were found once. Jointly, the top ten make up about 4.8% of the sample. Sequencing input: blood. The receptors were sampled from a girl between 5 and 17 years old with multiple sclerosis.

This clonotype came up once. The chain is built from TRBV18 and TRBJ1-2, with a weak D call TRBD1 (6 bases). Trimming left V 2 bases short and J 3 bases short, with 16 bases between. CDR3 length: 16 residues. Germline assignment: CDR1 KGHSH and CDR2 LQKENI. CDR3 sequence: CASSPLTGPGDYGYTF. The CDR3 nucleotides read TGTGCCAGCTCACCATTGACAGGTCCTGGAGACTATGGCTACACCTTC.

The chain combines TRBV5-6 with TRBJ2-5; either TRBD1 or TRBD2 may supply D (5 bases each). V was cut by 6 bases and J by 2 bases, with 20 bases left in between. The CDR3 is 16 amino acids. CDR1 SGHDT and CDR2 YYEEEE come from the germline V gene. CDR3 loop: CASTYWGMKIQETQYF. CDR3 DNA: TGTGCCAGCACCTATTGGGGGATGAAGATACAAGAGACCCAGTACTTC.

In its sample, this clonotype was seen a few times. The gene calls are TRBV12-3 or TRBV12-4 and TRBJ1-2; maybe TRBD1 (5 bases). V was shortened by 8 bases and J by 7 bases, with 17 bases between the two germline ends. There are 13 residues in the CDR3. The DNA of the CDR3 is TGTGCCAGCTCTTGGAGGGGTGGCTCTGGCTACACCTTC. Translating gives CASSWRGGSGYTF.

J is TRBJ2-5 and V is TRBV11-2; TRBD1 matches at 7 bases. The CDR3 is 19 amino acids. Germline V gene lookup returns CDR1 SGHAT and CDR2 FQNNGV. Trimming took 5 bases from V and 11 from J; bases not matched to a gene: 29. CDR3 in amino acids: CASSPPRRTGNSPLHGQYF. In DNA, the CDR3 is TGTGCCAGCAGCCCCCCCCGTCGGACAGGCAACTCTCCCCTCCACGGGCAGTACTTC.

The chain uses TRBV7-3 and TRBJ1-2; D possibly corresponds to TRBD1 (6 bases). The CDR3 has 13 amino acids. Germline values: CDR1 SGHTA, CDR2 FQGTGA. V was clipped by 4 bases and J by 6 bases, with 12 bases between them. The CDR3 coding sequence is TGTGCCAGCAGCTCTCACAGGGAACATGGCTACACCTTC. Its protein is CASSSHREHGYTF.

This sequence joins TRBV2 and TRBJ2-5; D ambiguous. V was trimmed by 4 bases and J by 11 bases, leaving 11 bases between them. Germline V lookup: CDR1 SNHLY, CDR2 FYNNEI. CDR3 size: 11 residues. The DNA for the CDR3 is TGTGCCAGCAGTGTTGCCAATGAGCAGTACTTC. Translation gives CASSVANEQYF.

This clonotype was observed a few times. The chain joins TRBV5-1 to TRBJ1-6; no clear D gene. Looked up from germline, CDR1 is SGHRS and CDR2 is YFSETQ. V was clipped by 0 bases and J by 5 bases, with 9 bases between them. The CDR3 covers 15 residues. The CDR3 DNA reads as TGCGCCAGCAGCTTGGCTGGTAAGGATAATTCACCCCTCCACTTT. Protein product: CASSLAGKDNSPLHF. Variable domain in full (rest from reference TRBV5-1 and TRBJ1-6): KAGVTQTPRYLIKTRGQQVTLSCSPISGHRSVSWYQQTPGQGLQFLFEYFSETQRNKGNFPGRFSGRQFSNSRSEMNVSTLELGDSALYLCASSLAGKDNSPLHFGNGTRLTVT.

Only a few counts were recorded for this clonotype. V is TRBV29-1 and J is TRBJ2-4, with 7 bases fitting TRBD1. The CDR3 extends over 13 amino acids. Germline-derived CDR1 and CDR2 are SQVTM and ANQGSEA. The V and J ends lost 7 bases and 2 bases, in that order; junction bases with no gene match: 5. Here the CDR3 reads CSGLTGTKNIQYF. As DNA, the CDR3 is TGCAGCGGTTTGACAGGGACCAAAAACATTCAGTACTTC. Combining the CDR3 with reference TRBV29-1 and TRBJ2-4 gives the whole variable domain SAVISQKPSRDICQRGTSLTIQCQVDSQVTMMFWYRQQPGQSLTLIATANQGSEATYESGFVIDKFPISRPNLTFSTLTVSNMSPEDSSIYLCSGLTGTKNIQYFGAGTRLSVL.

This clonotype was recorded a few times. The J gene is TRBJ2-5, the V gene TRBV7-6; 8 bases agree with TRBD1. This CDR3 region has 15 residues. Germline trimming cut 1 base from V and 5 bases from J; bases unmatched to any gene: 6. Germline V lookup: CDR1 SGHVS, CDR2 FNYEAQ. CDR3 bases: TGTGCCAGCAGCTTAGGGGGGGACAGGCGGGAGACCCAGTACTTC. It encodes CASSLGGDRRETQYF.

This clonotype occurred a few times. The chain couples TRBV12-3 or TRBV12-4 to TRBJ2-5; TRBD2 aligns across 7 bases. V lost 6 bases, J lost 5 bases, and 9 bases stayed unmatched. The CDR3 has 14 residues. CDR3 residues: CASSPGLDWETQYF. For the CDR3, the DNA is TGTGCCAGCAGCCCTGGACTAGATTGGGAGACCCAGTACTTC.

This clonotype was seen only a few times. The genes are TRBV20-1 and TRBJ2-7; TRBD2 might be the D (5 bases). V dropped 3 bases and J dropped 6 bases, with 24 bases sitting between them. The CDR3 runs to 16 residues. CDR1 and CDR2 (germline): DFQATT, SNEGSKA (reference sequence). This CDR3 is CSASPLGQRIRFEQYF. For the CDR3, the DNA is TGCAGTGCTAGCCCCTTGGGCCAGCGGATACGATTCGAGCAGTACTTC.

This clonotype occurred a few times. The V and J genes are TRBV10-3 and TRBJ1-1, with D perhaps TRBD1 (6 bases). Germline V gene data show CDR1 as ENHRY and CDR2 as SYGVKD. The CDR3 extends over 15 amino acids. The V and J ends lost 3 bases and 10 bases respectively, with 21 bases between them. The CDR3: CAISESKGESFGAFF. The CDR3 nucleotides read TGTGCCATCAGTGAATCAAAGGGGGAATCTTTTGGAGCTTTCTTT.

The chain couples TRBV29-1 to TRBJ2-1; 8 bases are a match to TRBD1. Germline V gene lookup returns CDR1 SQVTM and CDR2 ANQGSEA. This CDR3 is built from 14 residues. With 7 bases clipped from V and 0 bases from J, the junction kept 5 bases outside the gene matches. The CDR3 nucleotides are TGCAGCGCAGACAGGGGATCCTCCTACAATGAGCAGTTCTTC. Residues: CSADRGSSYNEQFF.

This chain links TRBV10-3 with TRBJ2-3; D is uncertain. Germline CDR1 is ENHRY and CDR2 is SYGVKD. Deletions cut 0 bases from V and 6 bases from J, with 7 bases between. The CDR3 has 13 amino acids. CDR3 amino acids: CAISESILDTQYF. Here the CDR3 DNA reads TGTGCCATCAGTGAGTCGATTTTGGATACGCAGTATTTT.

CDR3: CSVVAPTGYEQYF. CDR3 sequence (DNA): TGCAGCGTCGTAGCCCCCACCGGATACGAGCAGTACTTC. This chain links TRBV29-1 with TRBJ2-7; no firm D call. V was shortened by 6 bases and J by 4 bases, with 16 bases between the two germline ends. Per germline, CDR1 SQVTM and CDR2 ANQGSEA. This CDR3 is built from 13 residues.

The gene calls are TRBV24-1 and TRBJ2-1; 16 bases align to TRBD2. Per the germline V gene, CDR1 is KGHDR and CDR2 is SFDVKD. V dropped 9 bases and J dropped 8; count of bases not matched to a gene: 6. CDR3 length equals 15 residues. The CDR3 nucleotides read TGTGCCACCGGGACTAGCGGGAGGGGTAGGGATGAGCAGTTCTTC. This encodes CATGTSGRGRDEQFF.

The chain combines TRBV7-8 with TRBJ2-1; the D gene is possibly TRBD2 (6 bases). Germline loops: CDR1 SGHVS, CDR2 FQNEAQ. V lost 7 bases and J lost 8, with 15 bases in between. The CDR3 extends over 13 amino acids. CDR3 region: CASKGPGGHEQFF. The CDR3 coding sequence is TGTGCCAGCAAGGGGCCCGGGGGTCATGAGCAGTTCTTC.

The rearrangement links TRBV6-5 to TRBJ2-7; TRBD1 aligns across 9 bases. The germline CDR1 and CDR2 sequences are MNHEY and SVGAGI. V was clipped by 0 bases and J by 4 bases; unmatched bases: 7. The CDR3 sequence is 16 residues long. The CDR3 region is CASSYSTGTGRYEQYF. The DNA of the CDR3 is TGTGCCAGCAGTTACTCAACCGGGACAGGGAGGTACGAGCAGTACTTC.

This clonotype was counted between two and nine times. The chain joins TRBV29-1 to TRBJ2-3; 8 bases line up with TRBD1. The germline V gene encodes CDR1 SQVTM and CDR2 ANQGSEA. The CDR3 totals 14 residues. With 6 bases clipped from V and 0 bases from J, the junction kept 5 bases outside the gene matches. CDR3 coding DNA: TGCAGCGTCGGGACAGGAGCTAGCACAGATACGCAGTATTTT. It encodes CSVGTGASTDTQYF.

The chain carries TRBV4-2 and TRBJ1-2; 7 bases fit TRBD1. Germline V gene lookup returns CDR1 LGHNA and CDR2 YNFKEQ. The length of the CDR3 is 15 residues. V lost 4 bases to trimming and J lost 1 base; unmatched junction nucleotides: 6. The CDR3 here is CASSPGQTINYGYTF. The CDR3 DNA follows: TGTGCCAGCAGCCCGGGACAGACCATTAACTATGGCTACACCTTC.

The chain is built from TRBV29-1 and TRBJ1-1; a possible D gene is TRBD1 (5 bases). This CDR3 has 12 residues. Trimming removed 5 bases at V and 4 bases at J, with 11 bases between. Germline V CDR1 and CDR2: SQVTM, ANQGSEA. The CDR3 DNA sequence: TGCAGCGTTTTAGGGGTAGGCACTGAAGCTTTCTTT. Protein sequence: CSVLGVGTEAFF.

Turning to this clonotype: A junction end diverges from the germline sequence, so it may reflect a read error. This chain joins TRBV29-1 and TRBJ2-5; TRBD1 is a possible D gene (6 bases). The tail of the sequence fits TRBJ2-7 better, so the J call may be wrong. CDR3 length: 11 amino acids. CDR1 is SQVTM, CDR2 ANQGSEA, per germline. The CDR3 coding sequence is TGCAGCGGGACAGACTCCTGCGAGCAGTACTTC. It yields the protein CSGTDSCEQYF.

The CDR3 protein is CAWDSKSNYGYTF. CDR3 bases: TGTGCCTGGGACAGCAAATCTAACTATGGCTACACCTTC. This chain joins TRBV30 and TRBJ1-2; the D gene is possibly TRBD1 (5 bases). Per germline, CDR1 GTSNPN and CDR2 SVGIG (reference sequence). V was shortened by 5 bases and J by 0 bases, with 10 bases between the two germline ends. The CDR3 is made up of 13 amino acids.

The chain employs TRBV27 and TRBJ2-1; D unresolved. V was clipped by 6 bases and J by 0 bases, with 6 bases between them. From germline, CDR1 is MNHEY and CDR2 SMNVEV (reference sequence). The CDR3 totals 13 residues. CDR3 in DNA: TGTGCCAGCAGGCCCCTCTCCTACAATGAGCAGTTCTTC. Residues: CASRPLSYNEQFF.

This rearrangement joins TRBV6-6 to TRBJ2-3; D perhaps matches TRBD2 (6 bases). The CDR3 sequence is 16 residues long. V lost 1 base to trimming and J lost 2 bases, with 13 bases between them. Germline V gene sequence: CDR1 MNHNY, CDR2 SVGAGI (reference sequence). The CDR3 coding sequence is TGTGCCAGCAGTTACTTGGCGGGACGGAACACAGATACGCAGTATTTT. Amino acid sequence: CASSYLAGRNTDTQYF.

The gene calls are TRBV7-9 and TRBJ1-6, with unresolved D. The CDR3 spans 12 residues. The germline CDR1 and CDR2 sequences are SEHNR and FQNEAQ (reference sequence). V was clipped by 1 base and J by 9 bases, with 4 bases between them. This chain's CDR3 is CASSLGGSPLHF. The DNA of the CDR3 is TGTGCCAGCAGCTTAGGAGGTTCACCCCTCCACTTT.

J is TRBJ2-4 and V is TRBV12-3 or TRBV12-4, with a tentative D call TRBD2 (6 bases). The V end lost 5 bases, the J end lost 15 bases, and 23 bases lay between the germline ends. The CDR3 sequence is 14 residues long. CDR3 DNA sequence: TGTGCCAGCAGTCCCCCCTCGGGACTGGTTGGAGTGTACTTC. Translation gives CASSPPSGLVGVYF.

This clonotype was seen a handful of times. The genes are TRBV11-1 and TRBJ2-7; TRBD1 aligns across 8 bases. This CDR3 is 14 amino acids long. Germline CDR1 and CDR2: SGHAT and FQDESV (reference sequence). The V gene end was trimmed by 5 bases and the J gene end by 7 bases; junction bases not matched to a gene: 10. CDR3 coding DNA: TGTGCCAGCAGCCCCCGGGCAGGGGGCGATGAGCAGTACTTC. The encoded protein is CASSPRAGGDEQYF.

This clonotype showed up just a few times. The chain carries TRBV20-1 and TRBJ2-5; 9 nucleotides agree with TRBD2. The end of the DNA aligns better with TRBJ2-7, so the J call may be wrong. The germline CDR1 and CDR2 sequences are DFQATT and SNEGSKA (reference sequence). This CDR3 is 14 amino acids long. CDR3 region: CSAGGGGDYYEQYF. CDR3 in DNA: TGCAGTGCAGGCGGGGGGGGCGACTACTACGAGCAGTACTTC.